The following is a T cell receptor beta chain sequence with its context. The entry originates in a study of human T cells and chemical hapten exposure. Time point in this sample: patch test 3, about 24 weeks after DPC sensitization. Treatment noted: therapeutic diphenylcyclopropenone sensitization with weekly scalp DPC. Library construction involved attaching unique molecular identifiers to individual cDNA molecules, which allowed quantitative, reproducible TCR counting. MiXCR was run by TCRdb on the RACE reads, yielding one entry per CDR3 protein. Here the sample spans some 170,000 distinct CDR3 sequences, about a quarter being singletons. Germline CDR1 is SGHKS and CDR2 is YYEKEE (reference sequence). The CDR3 sequence is 12 residues long. With 4 bases clipped from V and 7 bases from J, the junction kept 1 base outside the gene matches.

The chain employs TRBV5-5 and TRBJ1-5; 8 bases match TRBD1. The starting material was whole blood, obtained in connection with sensitization to the hapten diphenylcyclopropenone (DPC). The sequence derives from a woman aged 18-29 years with alopecia areata. Some clones in this sample may be carry-over from other donors' samples. The CDR3 protein is CASSNRGQPQHF. Here the CDR3 DNA reads TGTGCCAGCAGCAACAGGGGGCAGCCCCAGCATTTT.